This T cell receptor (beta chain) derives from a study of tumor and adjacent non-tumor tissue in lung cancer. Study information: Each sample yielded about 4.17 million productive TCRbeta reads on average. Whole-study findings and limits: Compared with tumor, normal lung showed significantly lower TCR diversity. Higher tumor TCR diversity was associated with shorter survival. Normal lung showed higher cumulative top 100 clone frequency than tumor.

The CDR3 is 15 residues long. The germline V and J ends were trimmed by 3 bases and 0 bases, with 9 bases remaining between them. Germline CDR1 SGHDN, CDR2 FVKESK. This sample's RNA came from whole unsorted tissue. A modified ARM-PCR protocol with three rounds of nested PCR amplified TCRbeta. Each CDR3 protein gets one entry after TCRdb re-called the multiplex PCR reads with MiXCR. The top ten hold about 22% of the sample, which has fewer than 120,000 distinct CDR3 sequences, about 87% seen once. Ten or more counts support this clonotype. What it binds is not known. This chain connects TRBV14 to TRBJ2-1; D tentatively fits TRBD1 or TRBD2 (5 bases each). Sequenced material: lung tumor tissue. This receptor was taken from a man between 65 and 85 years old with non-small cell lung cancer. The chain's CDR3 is CASSQGPSSYNEQFF. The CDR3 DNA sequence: TGTGCCAGCAGCCAGGGACCTTCCTCCTACAATGAGCAGTTCTTC.